These 3 T cell receptor beta chains originate from one sample sequenced in a study of T cells in Graves' hyperthyroidism and ophthalmopathy. The TCR beta CDR3 regions underwent amplification using RNA transcripts as the source. HTBI primers were used for first-round RT-PCR of the TCR CDR3. TCRdb re-analysed the multiplex PCR reads in MiXCR, keeping a single row per CDR3 protein. The sample has under 350,000 distinct CDR3 sequences; 21% are singletons. The specimen was blood. The receptors derive from a woman aged 50 to 60 with Graves' hyperthyroidism.

This clonotype was seen at least ten times. The V gene is TRBV2, the J gene TRBJ2-3; D ambiguous. This CDR3 contains 15 residues. Per the germline V gene, CDR1 is SNHLY and CDR2 is FYNNEI. V was clipped by 3 bases and J by 0 bases, with 10 bases between them. The CDR3: CASSDVGISTDTQYF. The CDR3 DNA reads TGTGCCAGCAGTGATGTGGGAATTAGCACAGATACGCAGTATTTT.

V and J are TRBV20-1 and TRBJ2-3, with D uncertain. The V and J ends lost 7 bases and 6 bases respectively, with 20 bases between them. The germline V gene encodes CDR1 DFQATT and CDR2 SNEGSKA (reference sequence). This CDR3 is 14 amino acids long. The CDR3 nucleotides read TGCAGTGTCATGATCTTGGGCATCGTGGATACGCAGTATTTT. Translated: CSVMILGIVDTQYF.

This clonotype was counted ten times or more. The CDR3 region is CSVEAGGSYEQYF. In DNA form, the CDR3 reads TGCAGTGTCGAGGCGGGAGGGTCCTACGAGCAGTACTTC. The rearrangement links TRBV20-1 to TRBJ2-7; 9 bases line up with TRBD2. The V segment lost 7 bases and the J segment 1 base; nucleotides outside the gene matches: 5. This CDR3 comprises 13 residues. CDR1 DFQATT and CDR2 SNEGSKA come from the germline V gene (reference sequence).